Detailed here is one TCR beta chain. Trimming took off 0 bases at V and 10 bases at J, with 14 bases between the two ends. Germline CDR1 SGHRS, CDR2 YFSETQ. The CDR3 has 13 residues. The data were taken from a study of technical replicates of blood from a few donors. The repertoire was sequenced with immunoSEQ multiplex PCR; TCRdb's copy has only in-frame clones and lacks some. This sample yields about 16,000 clones, of which around nine tenths are seen a single time; approximately 9.9% belongs to the top ten. The source of this sequence is a human donor in good health. The J gene is TRBJ2-7, the V gene TRBV5-1; a possible D gene is TRBD2 (5 bases). Specimen: PBMCs. CDR3 sequence: CASSLDPGVKQYF. The CDR3 coding sequence is TGCGCCAGCAGCTTGGACCCCGGGGTGAAACAGTACTTC.